The 11 T cell receptor beta chains below were found in one sample sequenced in a study of shared clonotypes between healthy human individuals. Libraries were prepared by immunoSEQ multiplex PCR; TCRdb keeps only in-frame clonotypes and omits some of them. The data contain roughly 1,500,000 clones, 98% of them seen just once; the ten biggest clones take up around 0.47%. The sample consisted of naive CD4+ T cells sorted from blood. Sample subset: CD45RA+ positively selected. The source is a man younger than 40 in good health.

The chain is built from TRBV18 and TRBJ2-1, with 8 bases fitting TRBD2. J gave up 4 bases and V 5 bases, and 22 bases lay outside the gene matches. Germline V gene data show CDR1 as KGHSH and CDR2 as LQKENI. This CDR3 is built from 20 residues. For the CDR3, the DNA is TGTGCCAGCTCAATACTTTTCGGCAACCGCGAGCGGGAGAGGTACAATGAGCAGTTCTTC. Amino acid sequence: CASSILFGNRERERYNEQFF.

This clone has just one count. This chain uses TRBV6-1 with TRBJ2-7, with 8 bases that match TRBD1. The length of the CDR3 is 15 residues. From germline, CDR1 is MNHNS and CDR2 SASEGT. Trimming removed 4 bases from V and 6 bases from J; junction bases left unmatched: 11. CDR3 DNA: TGTGCCAGCAGTGTCACCGCGGACAGGGAGCCCGAGCAGTACTTC. Its protein is CASSVTADREPEQYF.

Concerning this clone: Other nucleotide sequences from this sample produce the same CDR3. The chain has TRBV28 and TRBJ2-7; D unclear. Trimming took 5 bases from V and 2 from J, leaving 7 bases between them. CDR3 size: 12 residues. Germline lookup yields CDR1 MDHEN and CDR2 SYDVKM. The CDR3 bases are TGTGCCAGCAGTCCCGGCCCCTACGAGCAGTACTTC. Its translation: CASSPGPYEQYF.

The V gene is TRBV15, the J gene TRBJ2-1, with 7 bases fitting TRBD2. This CDR3 has 15 amino acids. Germline CDR1 LNHNV, CDR2 YYDKDF (reference sequence). With V trimmed by 1 base and J by 6 bases, 6 bases remained unmatched. CDR3 amino acids: CATSRVGAGANEQFF. The CDR3 coding sequence is TGTGCCACCAGCAGAGTGGGTGCGGGAGCCAATGAGCAGTTCTTC.

The chain couples TRBV28 to TRBJ2-7; D is ambiguous. The V end was cut by 1 base, the J end by 2 bases, with 6 bases between. The CDR3 consists of 13 residues. Germline V CDR1 and CDR2: MDHEN, SYDVKM. The CDR3 bases are TGTGCCAGCAGTTTATCCACAGCCTACGAGCAGTACTTC. Translation gives CASSLSTAYEQYF.

V and J are TRBV9 and TRBJ1-1; TRBD1 agrees at 11 bases. In germline, CDR1 is SGDLS, CDR2 YYNGEE. The CDR3 is 14 residues long. The V segment lost 4 bases and the J segment 8 bases; nucleotides outside the gene matches: 7. CDR3 sequence reads: CASSTLGTGGEAFF. In nucleotides, the CDR3 is TGTGCCAGCAGCACCCTCGGGACAGGGGGGGAAGCTTTCTTT.

This chain connects TRBV14 to TRBJ2-7; D is perhaps TRBD1 (6 bases). Per germline, CDR1 SGHDN and CDR2 FVKESK. V was trimmed by 5 bases and J by 6 bases, leaving 14 bases between them. CDR3 length: 13 residues. DNA for the CDR3: TGTGCCAGCAGCGCGCACAGGGTTGGCGAGCAGTACTTC. Translated: CASSAHRVGEQYF.

The rearrangement links TRBV28 to TRBJ2-7; 7 bases match TRBD1. Germline-derived CDR1 and CDR2 are MDHEN and SYDVKM. The CDR3 covers 14 residues. The J segment lost 2 bases and the V segment lost 8 bases, leaving 9 bases of the junction unmatched. DNA of the CDR3: TGTGCCAGCGCCGCCGGGACAGTTCCCTACGAGCAGTACTTC. This sequence encodes CASAAGTVPYEQYF.

V usage is TRBV5-1 and J usage is TRBJ2-7, with 7 bases matching TRBD1. The ends lost 5 bases at V and 3 bases at J; junction bases unmatched: 8. The germline gives CDR1 SGHRS, CDR2 YFSETQ. The CDR3 extends over 14 amino acids. The CDR3 region has the DNA TGCGCCAGCAGGCCGGGACAGTCTGACTACGAGCAGTACTTC. Amino acid sequence: CASRPGQSDYEQYF.

CDR3 sequence (DNA): TGTGCCAGCAGCCAACGGGCTTTTGGCGGGATGAACGAGCAGTACTTC. Translating gives CASSQRAFGGMNEQYF. The V and J genes are TRBV14 and TRBJ2-7, with D possibly matching TRBD2 (6 bases). V lost 2 bases, J lost 5 bases, and 19 bases lay in between. Germline values: CDR1 SGHDN, CDR2 FVKESK. The CDR3 is made up of 16 amino acids.

V and J are TRBV7-3 and TRBJ2-6; the D gene could be TRBD1 or TRBD2 (5 bases each). V was clipped by 1 base and J by 4 bases, with 11 bases between them. Germline V gene data show CDR1 as SGHTA and CDR2 as FQGTGA. This CDR3 contains 16 residues. The CDR3 protein is CASSLRVGTGANVLTF. CDR3 in DNA: TGTGCCAGCAGCTTAAGGGTGGGGACCGGGGCCAACGTCCTGACTTTC.